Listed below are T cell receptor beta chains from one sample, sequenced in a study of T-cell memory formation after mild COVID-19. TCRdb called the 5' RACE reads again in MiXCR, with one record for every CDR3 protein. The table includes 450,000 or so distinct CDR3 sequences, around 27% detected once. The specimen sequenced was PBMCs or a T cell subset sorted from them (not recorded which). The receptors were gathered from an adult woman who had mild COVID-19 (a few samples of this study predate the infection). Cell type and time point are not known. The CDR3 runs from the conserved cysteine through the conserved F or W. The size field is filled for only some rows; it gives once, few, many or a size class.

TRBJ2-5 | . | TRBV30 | CAWTSGTEGTQYF
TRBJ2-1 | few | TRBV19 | CASSNDADPYNEQFF
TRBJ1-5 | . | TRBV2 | CASSALDVSNQPQHF
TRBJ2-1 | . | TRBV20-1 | CSAREDRVNEQFF
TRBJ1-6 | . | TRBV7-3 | CATRDGSSYNSPLHF
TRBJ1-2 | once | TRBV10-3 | CAISESVGTGGSGYTF
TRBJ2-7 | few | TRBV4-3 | CASSQSGRGPYEQYF
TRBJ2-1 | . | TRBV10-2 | CASKRGTSYNEQFF
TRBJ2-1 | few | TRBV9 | CASSVGGSGEQFF
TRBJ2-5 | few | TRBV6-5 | CASSYSLQSQETQYF
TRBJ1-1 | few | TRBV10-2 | CASSVKWEAFF
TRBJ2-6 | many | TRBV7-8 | CASSWGTGANPSGANVLTF
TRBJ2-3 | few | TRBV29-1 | CSVFTRLAGSDTQYF
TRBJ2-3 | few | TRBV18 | CASSPGQERSDTQYF
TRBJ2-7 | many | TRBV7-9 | CASSPNSYEQYF
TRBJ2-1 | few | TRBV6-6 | CASSYDPTSGRAGDEFF
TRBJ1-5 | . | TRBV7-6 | CASSLAANQPQHF
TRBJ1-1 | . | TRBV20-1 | CSARDYRGMNTEAFF
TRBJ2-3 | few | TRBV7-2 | CASSSGTGGPDTQYF
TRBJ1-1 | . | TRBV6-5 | CASRGDQRRAEAFF
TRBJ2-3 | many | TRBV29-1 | CSVEDVHTQYF
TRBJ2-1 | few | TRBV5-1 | CASSLEAELYNEQFF
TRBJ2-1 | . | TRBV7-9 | CASSLLRWASYNEQFF
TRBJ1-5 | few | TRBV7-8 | CASSLLSDGGEQPQHF
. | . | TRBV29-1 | CSVGGLAGGWNEQYF
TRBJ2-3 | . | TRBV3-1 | CASSQVGASTDTQYF
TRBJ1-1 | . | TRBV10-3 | CAISEWDTLNTEAFF
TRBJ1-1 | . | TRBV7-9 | CASSLARTVEAFF
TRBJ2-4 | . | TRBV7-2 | CASSLMVLAGELYF
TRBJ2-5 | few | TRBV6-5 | CASSYSSMGAGETQYF
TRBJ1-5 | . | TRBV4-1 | CASSQSSLGGGSPQHF
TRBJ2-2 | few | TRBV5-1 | CASSLPVADTGELFF
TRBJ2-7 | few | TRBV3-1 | CASSQDLDRDYEQYF
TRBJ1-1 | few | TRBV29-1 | CSVVLWGTEAFF
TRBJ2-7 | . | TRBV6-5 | CASSYSGLNGYEQYF
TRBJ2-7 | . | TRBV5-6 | CASSSSGGPGEQYF
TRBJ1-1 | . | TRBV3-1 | CASSQDSRTPNTEAFF
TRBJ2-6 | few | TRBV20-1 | CSAVGAGANVLTF
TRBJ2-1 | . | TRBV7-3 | CASSLSQREFDEQFF
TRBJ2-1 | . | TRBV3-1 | CASRPSGGGAQFF
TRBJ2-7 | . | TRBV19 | CASSIYNRATYEQYF
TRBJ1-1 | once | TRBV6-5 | CASSVAGEGTEAFF